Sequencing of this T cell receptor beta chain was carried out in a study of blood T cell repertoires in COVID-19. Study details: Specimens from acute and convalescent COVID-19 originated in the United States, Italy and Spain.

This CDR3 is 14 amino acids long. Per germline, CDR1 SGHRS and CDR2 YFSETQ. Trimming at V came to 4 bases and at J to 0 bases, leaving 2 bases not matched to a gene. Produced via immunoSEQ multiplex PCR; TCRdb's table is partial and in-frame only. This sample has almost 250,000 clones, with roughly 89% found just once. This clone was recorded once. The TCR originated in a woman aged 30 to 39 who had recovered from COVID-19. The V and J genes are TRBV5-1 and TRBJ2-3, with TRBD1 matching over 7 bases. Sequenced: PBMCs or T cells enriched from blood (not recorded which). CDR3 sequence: CASSQGQSTDTQYF. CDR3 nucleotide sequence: TGCGCCAGCAGCCAGGGACAGAGCACAGATACGCAGTATTTT.